This TCR beta chain was profiled in a study of CD8+ T cells in alopecia areata. Study context: A 6-month period off drug followed tofacitinib, which lasted 6 to 18 months.

Reverse transcribed after extraction, RNA yielded cDNA as the sequencing template. The data were produced by immunoSEQ multiplex PCR, yet TCRdb's version contains in-frame clones alone and is incomplete. The table includes around 140,000 clones, about half detected once. This CDR3 comprises 14 residues. V lost 4 bases to trimming and J lost 6 bases, with 17 bases between them. In germline, CDR1 is SGDLS, CDR2 YYNGEE. The specimen comprised CD4+ T cells sorted from blood, sampled at week 0. The chain combines TRBV9 with TRBJ2-7; the D call may be TRBD1 or TRBD2 (6 bases each). This TCR derives from a human donor with alopecia areata. CDR3 amino acids: CASSPRGGLGEQYF. CDR3 nucleotide sequence: TGTGCCAGCAGCCCCAGAGGGGGGCTAGGCGAGCAGTACTTC. Full variable domain (outside the CDR3, taken from reference TRBV9 and TRBJ2-7): DSGVTQTPKHLITATGQRVTLRCSPRSGDLSVYWYQQSLDQGLQFLIQYYNGEERAKGNILERFSAQQFPDLHSELNLSSLELGDSALYFCASSPRGGLGEQYFGPGTRLTVT.